This T cell receptor (beta chain) emerged from a study of shared clonotypes between healthy human individuals (dated by TCRdb to the early 2020s). For context, the study as a whole: The cohort included a few men and a couple of women between 18 and 49 years of age. To estimate repertoire size and how much clonotypes are shared between individuals, the study performed deep sequencing of blood TCR repertoires from roughly five healthy adults. Per donor, leukapheresis produced somewhere between about 0.9 and 9.5 billion PBMCs. For each donor, three plates each were used for CD4 naive and CD4 memory, two plates were used for CD8 naive, and one plate was used for CD8 memory. Libraries were prepared and TCR repertoires were sequenced by different laboratories using diverse techniques, in order to increase sequencing depth and limit assay-specific biases.

The donors were healthy, HIV-negative adults with no recently reported acute infections or vaccinations. Every donor was a Caucasian adult living in Nashville, Tennessee, USA. CD4+ T cells were enriched by magnetic negative selection; naive cells were then positively selected on CD45RA, and the negative fraction formed the memory subset. After blood collection by leukapheresis, PBMCs were isolated using Ficoll-Histopaque density gradient centrifugation and then cryopreserved in the vapor phase of liquid nitrogen. Purity and quantity of every magnetically sorted T cell population were checked by analytical flow cytometry. From each sorted fraction, genomic DNA was isolated and quantified by UV absorbance on a Nanodrop 2000c. This clone was observed a handful of times. Its antigen remains unidentified. Nothing much larger sits one base from this clone, and base qualities are not available. TCR CDR3 regions were amplified from genomic DNA by multiplex PCR using the deep immunoSEQ assay. Extracted genomic DNA from each cell subset was spread evenly across all wells of several immunoSEQ 96-well plates, with each plate serving as a replicate. Each replicate PCR for sorted subsets received about 220 ng genomic DNA, equal to about 30,000 T cell genomes. Purified libraries were quantified with a Qubit 3.0 fluorometer, sized on a Bioanalyzer 2100, and re-quantified with the KAPA Library Quantification kit. Every immunoSEQ 96-well plate was sequenced on a separate single-read 150-cycle Illumina NextSeq 550 flow cell. Per the source publication's procedure: Because the immunoSEQ output included only junctional sequences and no quality scores, the filtering could not be the same as the filtering used for full-length reads. To assign V/J genes and CDR3, sequences were annotated using PyIR, a Python wrapper for IgBLAST v1.9, with IMGT germline references. Reads were removed for weak V/J assignments (E-value above 1e-6), missing CDR3, stop codons, out-of-frame junctions, or ambiguous translated residues. V3J clonotypes were defined as sequences sharing an identical inferred V gene, J gene, and CDR3 amino acid sequence. The percentage overlap between two repertoires was calculated by dividing the number of shared unique clonotypes by the size of the smaller repertoire. Richness of each repertoire was evaluated using RTK rarefaction, the Chao1 estimator, and Recon v2.1 estimates of unobserved clonotypes. For all TCRbeta clonotypes obtained by the gDNA method from a few donors, generation probabilities were computed with OLGA. TCRdb limited this immuneACCESS table to in-frame rearrangements with V and J called. A share of clones is missing; checked studies link under half to unresolved V genes, and the rest is unexplained. V and J calls plus clone size are reproduced from that table; the DNA served to infer D and trimming. A total of about 1.5 million clones appear in this sample, nearly 99% of them only once. Roughly 0.45% of the sample goes to the ten largest clones.

The paper's findings and limits, for the study overall: Compared with non-shared clonotypes, the clonotypes found in all four sorted-subset donors had higher generation probabilities. The small number of donors limited the genetic and exposure-history diversity represented. Sampling was limited to blood, and TCR repertoires in tissue likely differ from TCR repertoires in blood. Pairwise subsampling indicated that sequencing depth was expected to affect the degree of clonotype sharing among donors. Rarefaction of sorted-subset datasets indicated incomplete sequencing despite the large sequencing depth. Sharing across a handful of donors was observed for around 5% of naive CD4, 3.5% of naive CD8, 2% to 2.5% of memory CD4, and around 0.4% of memory CD8 clonotypes. Naive subsets generally had larger estimated clonotype richness than memory subsets did.

Sequencing was carried out using naive CD4+ T cells sorted from blood. The meaning of the sample's cell subset or site label: CD45RA+ positively selected. The receptor's source is a man aged 30-40 years in good health.

The nucleotide sequence reads as follows: TGTGCCACGCAGGGACAGTCCAATCAGCCCCAGCATTTT. Translation gives CATQGQSNQPQHF. Recombination joined TRBV10-3 with TRBJ1-5; TRBD1 lines up with 7 middle nucleotides. Via the germline V gene, CDR1 is ENHRY and CDR2 SYGVKD. Relative to germline, V is missing 10 bases and J is missing 3 bases, with 6 bases of the junction outside any gene match. Inclusive of the bounding cysteine and phenylalanine, the CDR3 is 13 residues long. The only DNA kept is the CDR3, 39 bases in frame from the first base.